The entry that follows covers one T cell receptor beta chain sequence. Germline values: CDR1 SGHTA, CDR2 FQGNSA. Trimming removed 4 bases from V and 7 bases from J; junction bases left unmatched: 12. The CDR3 spans 16 residues. These data originate in a study of blood T cell repertoires in COVID-19. About the study: Acute and convalescent COVID-19 specimens originated in the United States, Italy and Spain. From T cells, B-cell-depleted T cells, or PBMCs came the material, which was cDNA or gDNA.

Original methodology: Reference gene primer amplification gave estimated nucleated cell counts. Profiled with immunoSEQ multiplex PCR; TCRdb holds only in-frame clones, not every one. The DNA was the basis for D and trimming; V, J and clone size are from that table. This table has 110,000 or so clones, roughly 88% appearing once. The chain is built from TRBV7-2 and TRBJ1-5; 8 positions agree with TRBD1. The material sequenced was peripheral blood. The sequence derives from a human donor in a cohort sampled during active COVID-19. CDR3 region: CASSSPMDREGQPQHF. The CDR3 region has the DNA TGTGCCAGCAGCTCTCCAATGGACAGGGAGGGACAGCCCCAGCATTTT.